A single sample is the source of the 15 T cell receptor beta chains below, sequenced in a study of cytomegalovirus exposure and HLA in healthy donors. Method: immunoSEQ multiplex PCR; TCRdb's copy keeps in-frame clones and lacks some. The data contain tens of thousands of clones, approximately 91% of them singletons. The source material was PBMCs. These receptors were taken from a young man in good health and CMV-seronegative.

This chain joins TRBV5-4 and TRBJ2-3; D remains ambiguous. V was clipped by 4 bases and J by 2 bases, with 8 bases between them. CDR1 SGHNT and CDR2 YYREEE come from the germline V gene (reference sequence). There are 13 residues in the CDR3. The CDR3 DNA reads TGTGCCAGCAGCCGGTGGGCCACAGATACGCAGTATTTT. Its protein is CASSRWATDTQYF.

The chain recombines TRBV29-1 with TRBJ1-4; D is ambiguous. V lost 4 bases, J lost 8 bases, and 14 bases lay in between. Germline values: CDR1 SQVTM, CDR2 ANQGSEA. The CDR3 runs 13 residues. The CDR3 DNA reads as TGCAGCGTTGGCGGGAGGGCGCAAGAAAAACTGTTTTTT. Translating gives CSVGGRAQEKLFF.

The chain uses TRBV27 and TRBJ2-3; the D is unclear. The CDR3 length is 13 residues. Per the germline V gene, CDR1 is MNHEY and CDR2 is SMNVEV (reference sequence). The V end was cut by 1 base, the J end by 2 bases, with 4 bases between. The CDR3 sequence: CASSLFSTDTQYF. In nucleotides, the CDR3 is TGTGCCAGCAGTTTATTCTCCACAGATACGCAGTATTTT.

This sequence joins TRBV28 and TRBJ1-6; no reliable D call. V was clipped by 0 bases and J by 5 bases, with 11 bases between them. Germline-derived CDR1 and CDR2 are MDHEN and SYDVKM. This CDR3 has 16 amino acids. The CDR3 nucleotides read TGTGCCAGCAGTTTATGGCGGGGATCTAATAATTCACCCCTCCACTTT. As protein: CASSLWRGSNNSPLHF. The full variable domain, rest sourced from reference TRBV28 and TRBJ1-6, is DVKVTQSSRYLVKRTGEKVFLECVQDMDHENMFWYRQDPGLGLRLIYFSYDVKMKEKGDIPEGYSVSREKKERFSLILESASTNQTSMYLCASSLWRGSNNSPLHFGNGTRLTVT.

The chain employs TRBV4-1 and TRBJ2-1; TRBD1 agrees at 9 bases. Germline V CDR1 and CDR2: MGHRA, YSYEKL. The trim removed 0 bases at V and 4 bases at J, leaving 7 bases unmatched. The CDR3 contains 17 residues. The CDR3 nucleotides are TGCGCCAGCAGCCAAGATGGGACAGGGAGGAGGTACAATGAGCAGTTCTTC. Its translation: CASSQDGTGRRYNEQFF.

The chain employs TRBV29-1 and TRBJ2-7, with 8 bases that match TRBD2. The CDR3 is 12 amino acids. The V gene end was trimmed by 6 bases and the J gene end by 6 bases; junction bases not matched to a gene: 7. In germline, CDR1 is SQVTM, CDR2 ANQGSEA. CDR3: CSVGTRSVEQYF. The CDR3 coding sequence is TGCAGCGTGGGGACTAGGTCTGTCGAGCAGTACTTC.

This rearrangement joins TRBV6-4 to TRBJ1-1, with a tentative D call TRBD1 (5 bases). V lost 2 bases and J lost 8, with 15 bases in between. This CDR3 is 14 amino acids long. Germline loops: CDR1 MRHNA, CDR2 SNTAGT. The DNA for the CDR3 is TGTGCCAGCAGTGACGGGTTGGGCGGACAAGAAGCTTTCTTT. It yields the protein CASSDGLGGQEAFF.

This clone was observed once. V usage is TRBV2 and J usage is TRBJ2-5; possibly TRBD1 for D (6 bases). Germline CDR1 is SNHLY and CDR2 is FYNNEI. V lost 4 bases to trimming and J lost 5 bases, with 11 bases between them. The CDR3 has 13 residues. The DNA of the CDR3 is TGTGCCAGCAGTGGGGTTAGGGGGGAGACCCAGTACTTC. Protein: CASSGVRGETQYF.

The chain carries TRBV11-1 and TRBJ2-5; D is unresolved. The length of the CDR3 is 13 residues. V lost 5 bases and J 1 base, leaving 8 bases between the germline ends. In germline, CDR1 is SGHAT, CDR2 FQDESV (reference sequence). CDR3 DNA sequence: TGTGCCAGCAGCCTGCTTAGCCAAGAGACCCAGTACTTC. Translating gives CASSLLSQETQYF.

This clone was found once. The genes are TRBV5-1 and TRBJ1-1; D is perhaps TRBD1 (5 bases). V dropped 7 bases and J dropped 4 bases, with 17 bases sitting between them. CDR3 size: 14 residues. CDR1 SGHRS and CDR2 YFSETQ come from the germline V gene. CDR3 in amino acids: CASLAQVGGTEAFF. CDR3 bases: TGCGCCAGCCTCGCGCAGGTGGGGGGCACTGAAGCTTTCTTT.

V gene TRBV4-2 combines with J gene TRBJ2-3; D is possibly TRBD2 (5 bases). Trimming removed 0 bases from V and 2 bases from J, with 15 bases in between. Germline CDR1 and CDR2: LGHNA and YNFKEQ. The CDR3 loop spans 17 amino acids. The CDR3 nucleotides read TGTGCCAGCAGCCAAGATCTCGGGATAGGATCCACAGATACGCAGTATTTT. This codes for CASSQDLGIGSTDTQYF.

The chain employs TRBV10-3 and TRBJ1-5; TRBD1 is a possible D gene (5 bases). The CDR3 contains 14 residues. V was clipped by 4 bases and J by 6 bases, with 13 bases between them. Germline CDR1 is ENHRY and CDR2 is SYGVKD. In DNA, the CDR3 is TGTGCCATCAGTGGGGCAGGGCGAGGTCAGCCCCAGCATTTT. Its protein is CAISGAGRGQPQHF.

The gene calls are TRBV5-4 and TRBJ2-4; D may be TRBD2 (6 bases). Germline CDR1 is SGHNT and CDR2 is YYREEE (reference sequence). The length of the CDR3 is 14 residues. V was clipped by 0 bases and J by 3 bases, with 7 bases between them. CDR3 nucleotide sequence: TGTGCCAGCAGCTTGGGCGGGATCAAAAACATTCAGTACTTC. Translating gives CASSLGGIKNIQYF.

The CDR3 DNA follows: TGTGCCAGCAGCTTGGAGGGGGCCGCAGATACGCAGTATTTT. Amino acid sequence: CASSLEGAADTQYF. The chain couples TRBV5-5 to TRBJ2-3, with 7 bases fitting TRBD1. V was pared by 0 bases and J by 4 bases, with 2 bases of the junction left unmatched. The germline CDR1 and CDR2 sequences are SGHKS and YYEKEE (reference sequence). The CDR3 is 14 amino acids.

In this sample, this clone turned up a few times. This chain connects TRBV19 to TRBJ1-5; 7 bases match TRBD1. Germline CDR1 is LNHDA and CDR2 is SQIVND (reference sequence). Unmatched junction bases numbered 13, after V lost 7 bases and J lost 7 bases. This CDR3 is 15 amino acids long. CDR3 amino acids: CASTPARGPGQPQHF. CDR3 bases: TGTGCCAGTACCCCTGCTAGGGGGCCCGGACAGCCCCAGCATTTT.